The next 32 T cell receptor beta chains were all read from a single sample in a study of cytomegalovirus exposure and HLA in healthy donors. Some clones are missing from TCRdb's copy, which holds only in-frame ones; the method was immunoSEQ multiplex PCR. The profile covers about 73,000 clones, with 85% to 95% appearing a single time and 3.3% taken by the ten largest. Sequencing was done on a sample of PBMCs. The receptors stem from a man in his late teens or twenties in good health and CMV-seronegative.

The chain uses TRBV15 and TRBJ1-1; no clear D. The CDR3 loop spans 13 amino acids. Germline V gene sequence: CDR1 LNHNV, CDR2 YYDKDF (reference sequence). The ends were cut back, 9 bases at V and 3 bases at J, with 14 bases in the middle. The CDR3, as DNA: TGTGCCACAAGTAAACGAGGGTACACTGAAGCTTTCTTT. It is translated as CATSKRGYTEAFF.

The rearrangement joins TRBV19 to TRBJ2-3; 8 bases agree with TRBD1. Germline values: CDR1 LNHDA, CDR2 SQIVND (reference sequence). This CDR3 has 13 amino acids. V was clipped by 5 bases and J by 4 bases; unmatched bases: 2. The CDR3 bases are TGTGCCAGTAGTGAACAGGGGGCAGATACGCAGTATTTT. Protein sequence: CASSEQGADTQYF.

This clone was recorded once. V and J are TRBV11-2 and TRBJ2-7; D may be TRBD1 (5 bases). CDR1 SGHAT and CDR2 FQNNGV come from the germline V gene. The CDR3 consists of 16 residues. V was shortened by 0 bases and J by 1 base, with 13 bases between the two germline ends. CDR3 protein: CASSLDRALVSYEQYF. The CDR3 nucleotides are TGTGCCAGCAGCTTAGACAGGGCGCTTGTATCCTACGAGCAGTACTTC.

The chain uses TRBV30 and TRBJ2-3, with D unclear. Trimming took off 1 base at V and 0 bases at J, with 8 bases between the two ends. The CDR3 is made up of 14 amino acids. Germline-derived CDR1 and CDR2 are GTSNPN and SVGIG (reference sequence). The CDR3 is CAWSGVTSTDTQYF. CDR3 sequence (DNA): TGTGCCTGGAGTGGTGTCACTAGCACAGATACGCAGTATTTT.

The chain links TRBV6-1 to TRBJ1-1; the match to TRBD1 covers 8 bases. Germline CDR1 reads MNHNS; CDR2 reads SASEGT. Unmatched junction bases numbered 9, after V lost 5 bases and J lost 4 bases. CDR3 length: 15 amino acids. The CDR3 sequence is CASSSGGVRGTEAFF. In DNA form, the CDR3 reads TGTGCCAGCAGTTCAGGGGGCGTGAGGGGCACTGAAGCTTTCTTT.

This clone has more than one count but fewer than ten. The rearrangement uses TRBV5-8 and TRBJ1-1; the D gene is possibly TRBD1 (5 bases). Deletions cut 0 bases from V and 1 base from J, with 16 bases between. The CDR3 is 17 residues long. Germline-derived CDR1 and CDR2 are SGHTS and YDEGEE. The CDR3: CASSLDRRLGTNTEAFF. The DNA of the CDR3 is TGTGCCAGCAGCTTGGACAGGAGATTGGGAACGAACACTGAAGCTTTCTTT.

The chain couples TRBV5-4 to TRBJ1-1; TRBD1 might be the D (5 bases). This CDR3 contains 13 residues. In germline, CDR1 is SGHNT, CDR2 YYREEE (reference sequence). The V end was cut by 5 bases, the J end by 0 bases, with 8 bases between. Here the CDR3 reads CASSLGVNTEAFF. The CDR3 nucleotides read TGTGCCAGCAGTCTAGGGGTGAACACTGAAGCTTTCTTT.

The chain links TRBV28 to TRBJ1-5, with TRBD1 as a possible D gene (5 bases). V gave up 3 bases and J gave up 5 bases, with 14 bases separating them. From germline, CDR1 is MDHEN and CDR2 SYDVKM. This CDR3 has 15 residues. The CDR3 nucleotides read TGTGCCAGCAGTTTCAGCGGGGGACTTTATCAGCCCCAGCATTTT. It translates to CASSFSGGLYQPQHF.

The chain is built from TRBV18 and TRBJ2-6; TRBD1 agrees at 9 bases. In germline, CDR1 is KGHSH, CDR2 LQKENI. CDR3 size: 19 residues. V dropped 0 bases and J dropped 0; count of bases not matched to a gene: 6. The CDR3 spells CASSPPGQGLLSGANVLTF. CDR3 coding DNA: TGTGCCAGCTCACCACCGGGACAGGGCCTTCTCTCTGGGGCCAACGTCCTGACTTTC.

V usage is TRBV7-9 and J usage is TRBJ2-2, with 7 bases identical to TRBD1. Unmatched junction bases numbered 9, after V lost 1 base and J lost 4 bases. Germline V gene data show CDR1 as SEHNR and CDR2 as FQNEAQ (reference sequence). The CDR3 has 17 residues. The CDR3 region is CASSLGLRDSFTGELFF. The CDR3 DNA sequence: TGTGCCAGCAGCTTAGGGTTAAGGGACAGTTTCACCGGGGAGCTGTTTTTT.

The chain couples TRBV4-2 to TRBJ1-5; TRBD1 is a possible D gene (5 bases). The CDR3 runs to 16 residues. Germline CDR1 reads LGHNA; CDR2 reads YNFKEQ. Trimming removed 0 bases from V and 4 bases from J, with 13 bases in between. The DNA of the CDR3 is TGTGCCAGCAGCCAAGATCAGTGGGGGGGGAATCAGCCCCAGCATTTT. Residues: CASSQDQWGGNQPQHF.

The rearrangement uses TRBV7-9 and TRBJ2-7, with TRBD1 as a possible D gene (6 bases). Looked up from germline, CDR1 is SEHNR and CDR2 is FQNEAQ (reference sequence). The CDR3 totals 14 residues. Trimming stripped 5 bases from V and 6 bases from J, with 17 bases between. Here the CDR3 DNA reads TGTGCCAGCAGCCCCTGGCAGGGGCCCTTCGAGCAGTACTTC. It yields the protein CASSPWQGPFEQYF.

The J gene is TRBJ1-2, the V gene TRBV18, with D possibly matching TRBD1 (6 bases). V was clipped by 0 bases and J by 7 bases, with 12 bases between them. Germline loops: CDR1 KGHSH, CDR2 LQKENI. The CDR3 extends over 14 amino acids. CDR3 loop: CASSPPLTGSGYTF. In nucleotides, the CDR3 is TGTGCCAGCTCACCACCGCTGACAGGCTCTGGCTACACCTTC.

V is TRBV28 and J is TRBJ2-4; 7 positions match TRBD2. Losses at the gene ends were 4 bases for V and 6 bases for J; bases not matched to a gene: 3. Germline lookup yields CDR1 MDHEN and CDR2 SYDVKM. CDR3 size: 13 residues. The CDR3 loop reads CASSWGGGNIQYF. The CDR3 DNA is TGTGCCAGCAGTTGGGGGGGTGGAAACATTCAGTACTTC.

The V call is TRBV29-1, the J call TRBJ1-1; D uncertain. V gave up 1 base and J gave up 3 bases, with 15 bases separating them. Germline values: CDR1 SQVTM, CDR2 ANQGSEA. CDR3 length: 15 residues. The CDR3 nucleotides read TGCAGCGTTGAAGTCTCCGGAAGACATTACACTGAAGCTTTCTTT. Its protein product is CSVEVSGRHYTEAFF.

V is TRBV6-5 and J is TRBJ1-5, with a possible D match to TRBD1 (6 bases). Trimming removed 5 bases from V and 5 bases from J, with 16 bases in between. Germline V gene sequence: CDR1 MNHEY, CDR2 SVGAGI. The CDR3 has 15 amino acids. The CDR3 DNA sequence: TGTGCCAGCAGTCCGGACACAGGGAGCTATCAGCCCCAGCATTTT. Its translation: CASSPDTGSYQPQHF.

V usage is TRBV28 and J usage is TRBJ1-1; D is undetermined. Germline CDR1 reads MDHEN; CDR2 reads SYDVKM. The germline V and J ends were trimmed by 5 bases and 9 bases, with 19 bases remaining between them. The CDR3 runs to 14 residues. The CDR3 DNA sequence: TGTGCCAGCAGTCCTAGCGCGGGGATGCGGCAAGCTTTCTTT. Translating gives CASSPSAGMRQAFF. The full variable domain, rest sourced from reference TRBV28 and TRBJ1-1, is DVKVTQSSRYLVKRTGEKVFLECVQDMDHENMFWYRQDPGLGLRLIYFSYDVKMKEKGDIPEGYSVSREKKERFSLILESASTNQTSMYLCASSPSAGMRQAFFGQGTRLTVV.

The chain combines TRBV5-1 with TRBJ2-4; 10 bases map to TRBD2. With 0 bases clipped from V and 4 bases from J, the junction kept 1 base outside the gene matches. Per the germline V gene, CDR1 is SGHRS and CDR2 is YFSETQ. The CDR3 covers 15 residues. The CDR3 reads CASSLDSGGKNIQYF. Here the CDR3 DNA reads TGCGCCAGCAGCTTGGATAGCGGGGGGAAAAACATTCAGTACTTC.

The V and J genes are TRBV27 and TRBJ2-1; the D gene is possibly TRBD2 (7 bases). The CDR3 has 12 residues. The germline CDR1 and CDR2 sequences are MNHEY and SMNVEV (reference sequence). V lost 5 bases and J 9 bases, leaving 11 bases between the germline ends. The CDR3 spells CASSGGAAEQFF. CDR3 DNA: TGTGCCAGCAGTGGGGGGGCGGCTGAGCAGTTCTTC.

V usage is TRBV27 and J usage is TRBJ1-2; no reliable D call. Trimming removed 2 bases from V and 4 bases from J, with 14 bases in between. This CDR3 has 15 residues. Germline loops: CDR1 MNHEY, CDR2 SMNVEV (reference sequence). CDR3 amino acids: CASSLGRRSSYGYTF. The CDR3 region has the DNA TGTGCCAGCAGTTTAGGTCGGAGGTCGTCCTATGGCTACACCTTC.

This chain joins TRBV30 and TRBJ2-7, with D possibly TRBD1 on 6 matching bases. This CDR3 contains 14 residues. Trimming left V 2 bases short and J 2 bases short, with 13 bases between. Germline V CDR1 and CDR2: GTSNPN, SVGIG (reference sequence). In DNA, the CDR3 is TGTGCCTGGAGTTTACCCAGGGGACCCTACGAGCAGTACTTC. As protein: CAWSLPRGPYEQYF.

This clone was recorded only once. The chain has TRBV7-2 and TRBJ1-5; D not resolved. V lost 3 bases, J lost 5 bases, and 8 bases lay in between. Germline CDR1 is SGHTA and CDR2 is FQGNSA. The CDR3 loop spans 13 amino acids. The CDR3 reads CASSLSGYQPQHF. DNA for the CDR3: TGTGCCAGCAGCTTGTCCGGGTATCAGCCCCAGCATTTT.

The chain carries TRBV13 and TRBJ2-1; D possibly corresponds to TRBD1 (6 bases). V gave up 4 bases and J gave up 4 bases, with 14 bases separating them. Germline CDR1 reads PRHDT; CDR2 reads FYEKMQ (reference sequence). This CDR3 contains 15 residues. The CDR3 protein is CASSSEDSRYNEQFF. DNA of the CDR3: TGTGCCAGCAGCTCCGAGGACAGTAGGTACAATGAGCAGTTCTTC. Filled out from reference TRBV13 and TRBJ2-1, the complete variable domain reads AAGVIQSPRHLIKEKRETATLKCYPIPRHDTVYWYQQGPGQDPQFLISFYEKMQSDKGSIPDRFSAQQFSDYHSELNMSSLELGDSALYFCASSSEDSRYNEQFFGPGTRLTVL.

The chain recombines TRBV4-2 with TRBJ2-7, with 13 bases lining up with TRBD2. With V trimmed by 1 base and J by 4 bases, 4 bases remained unmatched. The CDR3 loop spans 16 amino acids. Germline V CDR1 and CDR2: LGHNA, YNFKEQ. CDR3 DNA: TGTGCCAGCAGCCAAGTCGGGACTAGCGGGGAATACGAGCAGTACTTC. Translating gives CASSQVGTSGEYEQYF.

The rearrangement uses TRBV29-1 and TRBJ1-1; D not resolved. Trimming cost V 5 bases and J 1 base, with 8 bases left between them. In germline, CDR1 is SQVTM, CDR2 ANQGSEA. The CDR3 runs 12 residues. The CDR3 sequence: CSVIGENTEAFF. For the CDR3, the DNA is TGCAGCGTTATAGGAGAGAACACTGAAGCTTTCTTT.

The rearrangement joins TRBV7-2 to TRBJ2-7, with D perhaps TRBD1 (5 bases). This CDR3 is built from 16 residues. Germline lookup yields CDR1 SGHTA and CDR2 FQGNSA. The V end was cut by 4 bases, the J end by 2 bases, with 18 bases between. DNA of the CDR3: TGTGCCAGCAGCTCCCCCGAGGAAGGGGTAACCTACGAGCAGTACTTC. It specifies CASSSPEEGVTYEQYF.

V gene TRBV6-4 combines with J gene TRBJ1-4; D is undetermined. V was trimmed by 5 bases and J by 8 bases, leaving 12 bases between them. This CDR3 is built from 13 residues. The germline CDR1 and CDR2 sequences are MRHNA and SNTAGT. The CDR3 nucleotides read TGTGCCAGCAGTCGGGAACAAGGAGAAAAACTGTTTTTT. Amino acids: CASSREQGEKLFF.

The chain is built from TRBV7-9 and TRBJ1-1; possibly TRBD1 for D (6 bases). The CDR3 covers 15 residues. In germline, CDR1 is SEHNR, CDR2 FQNEAQ (reference sequence). V was cut by 4 bases and J by 3 bases, with 15 bases left in between. The CDR3: CASSSTREGDTEAFF. CDR3 nucleotides: TGTGCCAGCAGCTCTACCCGAGAGGGGGACACTGAAGCTTTCTTT.

This chain joins TRBV19 and TRBJ2-2; a weak D match, TRBD1 (6 bases). Trimming stripped 11 bases from V and 6 bases from J, with 16 bases between. The CDR3 is 13 amino acids. Germline assignment: CDR1 LNHDA and CDR2 SQIVND (reference sequence). The chain's CDR3 is CASEAGVAGELFF. In DNA, the CDR3 is TGTGCCTCTGAGGCAGGGGTTGCCGGGGAGCTGTTTTTT.

V is TRBV4-2 and J is TRBJ2-1; 9 bases are a match to TRBD2. Germline V gives CDR1 LGHNA, CDR2 YNFKEQ. V lost 1 base and J lost 9; bases outside the gene matches: 16. CDR3 size: 18 residues. The CDR3 sequence is CASSQGEASGVGAGEQFF. DNA of the CDR3: TGTGCCAGCAGCCAAGGAGAAGCTAGCGGGGTTGGAGCGGGTGAGCAGTTCTTC.

The chain has TRBV7-9 and TRBJ1-5, with D uncertain. Germline values: CDR1 SEHNR, CDR2 FQNEAQ (reference sequence). Trimming removed 5 bases at V and 2 bases at J, with 7 bases between. The CDR3 is made up of 13 amino acids. This CDR3 reads CASSREGNQPQHF. The CDR3 coding sequence is TGTGCCAGCAGCAGGGAGGGCAATCAGCCCCAGCATTTT.

The V call is TRBV6-6, the J call TRBJ1-5, with D possibly being TRBD1 (5 bases). Between the trimmed V and J ends, which lost 4 bases and 5 bases, there was a span of 15 bases. The CDR3 has 15 amino acids. The germline V gene has CDR1 MNHNY and CDR2 SVGAGI (reference sequence). The CDR3 coding sequence is TGTGCCAGCAGTTCCCTTGACAGCATTCATCAGCCCCAGCATTTT. Amino acid sequence: CASSSLDSIHQPQHF.